The clone carrying this TCR beta chain was recorded once. The data were taken from a study of TIL therapy for anti-PD-1-resistant metastatic lung cancer. As for the study in general: Progressing patients received lymphodepletion, expanded TIL infusion and IL-2. Several tumors were EGFR-mutant and two were ALK-rearranged.

The CDR3 sequence is 14 residues long. V was clipped by 7 bases and J by 1 base, with 11 bases between them. Germline values: CDR1 LNHDA, CDR2 SQIVND (reference sequence). The libraries were made with immunoSEQ v3. Each library reached 2.1 million or so read pairs, or roughly 5-6.5 million at deep level. TCRdb's table, derived via immunoSEQ multiplex PCR, lists solely in-frame clones and lacks some. The sample lists 52,000 or so clones; over 75% were seen once. The time point: pre-treatment sample, taken before nivolumab and TIL therapy. The V and J genes are TRBV19 and TRBJ2-4; TRBD1 might be the D (5 bases). This clonotype was obtained from a person aged 25-80 years with non-small cell lung cancer. Sequencing used blood, obtained at baseline. The DNA for the CDR3 is TGTGCCAGTACGCAGGGATTCGCCAAAAACATTCAGTACTTC. This gives the protein CASTQGFAKNIQYF. Full variable domain (remainder filled in from reference TRBV19 and TRBJ2-4): DGGITQSPKYLFRKEGQNVTLSCEQNLNHDAMYWYRQDPGQGLRLIYYSQIVNDFQKGDIAEGYSVSREKKESFPLTVTSAQKNPTAFYLCASTQGFAKNIQYFGAGTRLSVL.